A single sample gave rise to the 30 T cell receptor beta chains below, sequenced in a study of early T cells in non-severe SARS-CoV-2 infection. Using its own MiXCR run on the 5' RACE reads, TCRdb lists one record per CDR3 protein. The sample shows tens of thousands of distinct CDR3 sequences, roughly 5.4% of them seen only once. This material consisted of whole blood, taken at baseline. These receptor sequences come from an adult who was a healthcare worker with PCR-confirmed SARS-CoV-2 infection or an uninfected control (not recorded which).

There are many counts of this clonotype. This CDR3 reads CASSYGETQYF. The CDR3, as DNA: TGTGCCAGCAGTTACGGGGAGACCCAGTACTTC. This chain uses TRBV6-5 with TRBJ2-5, with D uncertain. Trimming pared 2 bases from V and 5 bases from J, leaving 3 bases between. This CDR3 has 11 amino acids. CDR1 and CDR2 from the germline V gene are MNHEY and SVGAGI.

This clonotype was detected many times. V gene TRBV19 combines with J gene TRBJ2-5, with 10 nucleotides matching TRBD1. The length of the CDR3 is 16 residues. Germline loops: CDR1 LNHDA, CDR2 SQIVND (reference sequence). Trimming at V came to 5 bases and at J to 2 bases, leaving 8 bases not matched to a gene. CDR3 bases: TGTGCCAGTAGTCCTGGGACAGGGGAGCGGCAAGAGACCCAGTACTTC. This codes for CASSPGTGERQETQYF.

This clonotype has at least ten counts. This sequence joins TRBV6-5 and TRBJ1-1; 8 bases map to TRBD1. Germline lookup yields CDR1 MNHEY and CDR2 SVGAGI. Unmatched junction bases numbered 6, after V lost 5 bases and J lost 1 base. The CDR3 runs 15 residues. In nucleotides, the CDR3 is TGTGCCAGCAGTACCGGGACAGGTTGGAACACTGAAGCTTTCTTT. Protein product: CASSTGTGWNTEAFF.

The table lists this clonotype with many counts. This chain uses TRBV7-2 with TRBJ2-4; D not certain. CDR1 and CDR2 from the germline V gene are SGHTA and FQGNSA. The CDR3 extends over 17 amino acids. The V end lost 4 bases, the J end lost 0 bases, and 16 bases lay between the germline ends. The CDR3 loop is CASSYLWLRLAKNIQYF. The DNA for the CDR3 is TGTGCCAGCAGCTACTTATGGCTTCGGCTAGCCAAAAACATTCAGTACTTC.

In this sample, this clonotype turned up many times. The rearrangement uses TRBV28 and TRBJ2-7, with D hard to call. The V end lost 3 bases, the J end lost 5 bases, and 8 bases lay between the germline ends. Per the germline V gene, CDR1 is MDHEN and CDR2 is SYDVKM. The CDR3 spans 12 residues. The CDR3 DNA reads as TGTGCCAGCAGTTTGTTACAGAACGAGCAGTACTTC. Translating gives CASSLLQNEQYF.

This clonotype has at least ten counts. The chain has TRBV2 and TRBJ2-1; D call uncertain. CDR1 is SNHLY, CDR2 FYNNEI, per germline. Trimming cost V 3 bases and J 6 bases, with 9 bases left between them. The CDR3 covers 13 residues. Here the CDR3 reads CASSDPPGNEQFF. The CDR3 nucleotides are TGTGCCAGCAGTGACCCCCCTGGCAATGAGCAGTTCTTC.

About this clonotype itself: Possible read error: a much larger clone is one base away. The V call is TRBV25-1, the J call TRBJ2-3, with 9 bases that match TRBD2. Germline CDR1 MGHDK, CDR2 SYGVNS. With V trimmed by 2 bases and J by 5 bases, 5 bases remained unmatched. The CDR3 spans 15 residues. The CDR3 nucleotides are TGTGCCAGCAGTGAAGAAGCGGGAGGCGTAGATACGCAGTATTTT. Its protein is CASSEEAGGVDTQYF.

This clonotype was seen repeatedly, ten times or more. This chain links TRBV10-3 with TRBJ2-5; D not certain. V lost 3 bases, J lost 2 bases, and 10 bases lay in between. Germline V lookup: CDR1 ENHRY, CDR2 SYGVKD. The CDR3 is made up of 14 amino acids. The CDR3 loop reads CAISDRLEQETQYF. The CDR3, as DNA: TGTGCCATCAGTGATCGGTTGGAGCAAGAGACCCAGTACTTC.

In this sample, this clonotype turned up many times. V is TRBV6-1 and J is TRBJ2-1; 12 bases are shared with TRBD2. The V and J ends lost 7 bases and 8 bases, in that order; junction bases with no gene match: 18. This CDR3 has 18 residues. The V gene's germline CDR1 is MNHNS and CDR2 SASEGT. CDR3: CASTTEYGLAGTGDEQFF. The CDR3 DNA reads TGTGCCAGCACCACCGAATACGGACTAGCGGGGACGGGCGATGAGCAGTTCTTC.

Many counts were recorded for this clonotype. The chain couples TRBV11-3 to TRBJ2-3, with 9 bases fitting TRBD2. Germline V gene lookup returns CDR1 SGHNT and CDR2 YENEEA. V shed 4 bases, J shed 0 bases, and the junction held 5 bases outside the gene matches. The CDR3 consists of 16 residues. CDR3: CASSSSSGASTDTQYF. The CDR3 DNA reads TGTGCCAGCAGCTCATCTAGCGGGGCTAGCACAGATACGCAGTATTTT.

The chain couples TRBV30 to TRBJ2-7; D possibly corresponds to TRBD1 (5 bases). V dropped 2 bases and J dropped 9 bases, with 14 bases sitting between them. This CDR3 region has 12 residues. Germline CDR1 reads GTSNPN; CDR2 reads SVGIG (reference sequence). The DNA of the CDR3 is TGTGCCTGGAGTCACCAGGGCCTCGGGCAGTACTTC. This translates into CAWSHQGLGQYF.

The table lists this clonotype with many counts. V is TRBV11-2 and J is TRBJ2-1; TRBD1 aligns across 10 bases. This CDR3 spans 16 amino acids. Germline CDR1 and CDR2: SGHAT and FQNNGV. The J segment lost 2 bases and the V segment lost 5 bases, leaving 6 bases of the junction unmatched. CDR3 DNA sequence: TGTGCCAGCAGCGCGATCGGACAGGGGGCCTACAATGAGCAGTTCTTC. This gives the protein CASSAIGQGAYNEQFF.

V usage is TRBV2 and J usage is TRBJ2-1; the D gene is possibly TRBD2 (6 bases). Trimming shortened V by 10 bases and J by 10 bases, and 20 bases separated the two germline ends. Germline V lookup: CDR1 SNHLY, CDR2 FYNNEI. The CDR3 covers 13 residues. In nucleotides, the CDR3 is TGTGCCAACCAAGGGACTCCCTCCGGGGAGCAGTTCTTC. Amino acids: CANQGTPSGEQFF.

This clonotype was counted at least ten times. Here the CDR3 reads CSAAGTGEQYF. The DNA for the CDR3 is TGCAGTGCCGCCGGGACGGGCGAGCAGTACTTC. The rearrangement links TRBV20-1 to TRBJ2-7; tentatively, D is TRBD1 or TRBD2 (5 bases each). Trimming cost V 6 bases and J 6 bases, with 12 bases left between them. Germline values: CDR1 DFQATT, CDR2 SNEGSKA (reference sequence). CDR3 length: 11 amino acids.

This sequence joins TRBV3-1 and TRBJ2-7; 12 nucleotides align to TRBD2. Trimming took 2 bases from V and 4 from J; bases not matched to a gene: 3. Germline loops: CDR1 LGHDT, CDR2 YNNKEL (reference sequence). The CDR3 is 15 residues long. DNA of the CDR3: TGTGCCAGCAGCCAACGGACTAGCGGGAAGTACGAGCAGTACTTC. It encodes CASSQRTSGKYEQYF.

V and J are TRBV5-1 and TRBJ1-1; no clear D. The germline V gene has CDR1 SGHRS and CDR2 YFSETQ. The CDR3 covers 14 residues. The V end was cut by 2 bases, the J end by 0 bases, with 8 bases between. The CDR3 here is CASSLTGMNTEAFF. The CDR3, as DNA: TGCGCCAGCAGCTTAACGGGGATGAACACTGAAGCTTTCTTT.

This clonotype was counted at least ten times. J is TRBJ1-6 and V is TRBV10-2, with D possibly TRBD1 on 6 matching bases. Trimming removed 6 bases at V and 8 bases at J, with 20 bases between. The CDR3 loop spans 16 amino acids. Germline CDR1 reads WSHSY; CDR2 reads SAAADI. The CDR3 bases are TGCGCCAGCAGGGCTCTGCCGGGGGGCATGGATTCACCCCTCCACTTT. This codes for CASRALPGGMDSPLHF.

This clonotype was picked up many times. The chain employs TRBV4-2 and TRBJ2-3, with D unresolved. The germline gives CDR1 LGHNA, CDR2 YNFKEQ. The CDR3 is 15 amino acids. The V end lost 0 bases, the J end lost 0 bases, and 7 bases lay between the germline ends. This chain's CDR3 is CASSQERLSTDTQYF. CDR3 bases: TGTGCCAGCAGCCAAGAGCGCCTAAGCACAGATACGCAGTATTTT.

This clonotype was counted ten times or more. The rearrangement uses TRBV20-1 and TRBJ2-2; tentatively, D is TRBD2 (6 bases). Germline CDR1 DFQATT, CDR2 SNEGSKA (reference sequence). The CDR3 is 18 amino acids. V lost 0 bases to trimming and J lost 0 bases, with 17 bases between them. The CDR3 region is CSARDSIQAGTNTGELFF. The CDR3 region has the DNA TGCAGTGCTAGAGATTCAATACAGGCGGGAACGAACACCGGGGAGCTGTTTTTT.

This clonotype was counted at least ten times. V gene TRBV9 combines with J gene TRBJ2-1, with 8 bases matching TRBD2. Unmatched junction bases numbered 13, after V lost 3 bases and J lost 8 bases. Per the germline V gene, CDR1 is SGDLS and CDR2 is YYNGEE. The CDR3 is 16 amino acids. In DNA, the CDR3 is TGTGCCAGCAGCGCAACCGGGACTAGATTCCTCCATGAGCAGTTCTTC. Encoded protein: CASSATGTRFLHEQFF.

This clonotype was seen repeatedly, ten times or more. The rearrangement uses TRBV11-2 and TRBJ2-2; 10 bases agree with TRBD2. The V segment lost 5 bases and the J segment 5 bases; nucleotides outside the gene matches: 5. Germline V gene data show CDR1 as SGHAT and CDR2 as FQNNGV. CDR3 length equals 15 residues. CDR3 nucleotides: TGTGCCAGCAGCCCGAGGACTAGCGGTACCGGGGAGCTGTTTTTT. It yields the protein CASSPRTSGTGELFF.

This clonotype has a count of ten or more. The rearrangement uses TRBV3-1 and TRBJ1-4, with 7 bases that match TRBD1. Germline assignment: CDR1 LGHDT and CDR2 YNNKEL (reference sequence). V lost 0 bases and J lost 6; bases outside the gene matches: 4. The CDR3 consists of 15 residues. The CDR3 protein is CASSQDGRGDEKLFF. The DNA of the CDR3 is TGTGCCAGCAGCCAAGACGGCAGGGGGGATGAAAAACTGTTTTTT.

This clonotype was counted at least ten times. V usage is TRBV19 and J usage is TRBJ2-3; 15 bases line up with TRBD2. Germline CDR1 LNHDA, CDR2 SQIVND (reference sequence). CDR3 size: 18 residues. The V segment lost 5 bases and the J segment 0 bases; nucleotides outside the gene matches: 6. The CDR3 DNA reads TGTGCCAGTAGTGTGGGACTAGCGGGAGGTATAAGCACAGATACGCAGTATTTT. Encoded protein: CASSVGLAGGISTDTQYF. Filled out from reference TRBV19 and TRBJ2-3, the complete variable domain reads DGGITQSPKYLFRKEGQNVTLSCEQNLNHDAMYWYRQDPGQGLRLIYYSQIVNDFQKGDIAEGYSVSREKKESFPLTVTSAQKNPTAFYLCASSVGLAGGISTDTQYFGPGTRLTVL.

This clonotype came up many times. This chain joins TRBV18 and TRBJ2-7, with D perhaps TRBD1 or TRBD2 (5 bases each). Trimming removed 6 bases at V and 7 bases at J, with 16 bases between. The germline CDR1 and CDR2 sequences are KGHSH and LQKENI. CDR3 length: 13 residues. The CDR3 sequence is CASSLSMGEEQYF. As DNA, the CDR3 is TGTGCCAGCTCCCTTAGCATGGGGGAAGAGCAGTACTTC. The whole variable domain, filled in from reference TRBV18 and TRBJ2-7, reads NAGVMQNPRHLVRRRGQEARLRCSPMKGHSHVYWYRQLPEEGLKFMVYLQKENIIDESGMPKERFSAEFPKEGPSILRIQQVVRGDSAAYFCASSLSMGEEQYFGPGTRLTVT.

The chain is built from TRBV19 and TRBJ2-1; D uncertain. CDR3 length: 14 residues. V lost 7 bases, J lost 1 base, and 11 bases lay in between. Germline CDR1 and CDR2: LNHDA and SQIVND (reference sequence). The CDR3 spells CASKWTQSYNEQFF. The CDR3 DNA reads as TGTGCCAGTAAGTGGACCCAGTCCTACAATGAGCAGTTCTTC.

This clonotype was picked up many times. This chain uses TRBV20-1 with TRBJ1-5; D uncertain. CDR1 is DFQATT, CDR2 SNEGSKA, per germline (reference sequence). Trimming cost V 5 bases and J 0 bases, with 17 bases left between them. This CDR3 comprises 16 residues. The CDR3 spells CSASSHAGNSNQPQHF. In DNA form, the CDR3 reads TGCAGTGCTTCCTCCCACGCGGGGAATAGCAATCAGCCCCAGCATTTT.

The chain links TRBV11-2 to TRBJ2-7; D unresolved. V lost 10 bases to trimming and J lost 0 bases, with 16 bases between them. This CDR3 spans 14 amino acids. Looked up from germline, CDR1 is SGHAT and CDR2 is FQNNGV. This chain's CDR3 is CATGTGFSSYEQYF. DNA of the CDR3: TGTGCCACCGGCACCGGGTTCAGCTCCTACGAGCAGTACTTC. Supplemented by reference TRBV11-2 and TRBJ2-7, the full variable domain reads EAGVAQSPRYKIIEKRQSVAFWCNPISGHATLYWYQQILGQGPKLLIQFQNNGVVDDSQLPKDRFSAERLKGVDSTLKIQPAKLEDSAVYLCATGTGFSSYEQYFGPGTRLTVT.

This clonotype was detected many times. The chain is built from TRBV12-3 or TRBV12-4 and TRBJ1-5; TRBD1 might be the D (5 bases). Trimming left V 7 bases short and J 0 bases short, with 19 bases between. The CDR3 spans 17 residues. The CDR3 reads CASTQGRLGFSNQPQHF. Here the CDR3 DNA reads TGTGCCAGCACCCAGGGCAGGTTAGGGTTTAGCAATCAGCCCCAGCATTTT.

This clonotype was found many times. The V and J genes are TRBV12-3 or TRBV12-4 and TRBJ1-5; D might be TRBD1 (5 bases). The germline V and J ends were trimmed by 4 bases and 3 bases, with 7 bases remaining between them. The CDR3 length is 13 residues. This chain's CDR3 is CASSWGLNQPQHF. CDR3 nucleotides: TGTGCCAGCAGTTGGGGCCTCAATCAGCCCCAGCATTTT.

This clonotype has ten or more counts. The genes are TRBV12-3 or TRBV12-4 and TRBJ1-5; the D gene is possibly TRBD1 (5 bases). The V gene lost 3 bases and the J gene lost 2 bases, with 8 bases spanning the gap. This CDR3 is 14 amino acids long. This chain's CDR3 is CASSFQGGNQPQHF. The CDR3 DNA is TGTGCCAGCAGTTTCCAAGGGGGCAATCAGCCCCAGCATTTT.